The sequence of this T cell receptor (beta chain) was determined in a study of shared clonotypes between healthy human individuals. Study results and limitations: An anticipated effect of sequencing depth on clonotype sharing among donors was recognized.

V shed 4 bases and J 4 bases; nucleotides not matched to a gene: 7. Germline assignment: CDR1 LNHDA and CDR2 SQIVND (reference sequence). There are 15 residues in the CDR3. About this clone: Its specificity is unknown.

Naivety among CD8 cells was defined by CD45RO negativity and positive CCR7 selection, thereby excluding terminally differentiated effector memory CD45RA+ cells. An even split of each subset's genomic DNA across several immunoSEQ plates was performed. Roughly 33,000 T cell genomes, or about 0.2 ug DNA, went into the sorted-subset replicate PCRs. Generated by immunoSEQ multiplex PCR, the TCRdb table keeps only in-frame clones and is missing some. The top ten hold less than 25% of the sample, which has hundreds of thousands of clones, around 93% seen once. V usage is TRBV19 and J usage is TRBJ1-1; 9 bases fit TRBD1. The material sequenced was naive CD8+ T cells sorted from blood. This sequence was found in a man aged 25-45 years in good health. DNA of the CDR3: TGTGCCAGTAGTACCAGCGGGACAGGGTTCACTGAAGCTTTCTTT. Encoded protein: CASSTSGTGFTEAFF.